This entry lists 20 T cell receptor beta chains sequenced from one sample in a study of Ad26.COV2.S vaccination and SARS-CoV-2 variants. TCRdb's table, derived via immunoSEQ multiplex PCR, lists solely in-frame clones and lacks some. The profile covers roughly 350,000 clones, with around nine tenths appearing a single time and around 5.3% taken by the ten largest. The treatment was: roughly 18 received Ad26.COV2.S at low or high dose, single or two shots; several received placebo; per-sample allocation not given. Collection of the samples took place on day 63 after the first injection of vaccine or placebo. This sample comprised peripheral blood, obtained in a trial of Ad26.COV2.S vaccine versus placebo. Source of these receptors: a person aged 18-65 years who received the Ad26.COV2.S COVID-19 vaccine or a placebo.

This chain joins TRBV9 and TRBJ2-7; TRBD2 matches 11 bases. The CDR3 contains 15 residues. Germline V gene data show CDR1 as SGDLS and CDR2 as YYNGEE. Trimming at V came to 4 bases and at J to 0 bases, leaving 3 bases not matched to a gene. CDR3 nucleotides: TGTGCCAGCAGCCAGACTAGCGGGAACTCCTACGAGCAGTACTTC. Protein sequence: CASSQTSGNSYEQYF. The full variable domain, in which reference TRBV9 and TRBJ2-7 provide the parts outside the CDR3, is DSGVTQTPKHLITATGQRVTLRCSPRSGDLSVYWYQQSLDQGLQFLIQYYNGEERAKGNILERFSAQQFPDLHSELNLSSLELGDSALYFCASSQTSGNSYEQYFGPGTRLTVT.

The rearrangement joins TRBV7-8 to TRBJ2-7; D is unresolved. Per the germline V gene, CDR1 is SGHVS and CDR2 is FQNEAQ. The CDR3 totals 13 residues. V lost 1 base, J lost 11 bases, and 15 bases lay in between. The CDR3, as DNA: TGTGCCAGCAGCTTAGGAGTTGGGGTTGCCGAGTACTTC. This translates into CASSLGVGVAEYF.

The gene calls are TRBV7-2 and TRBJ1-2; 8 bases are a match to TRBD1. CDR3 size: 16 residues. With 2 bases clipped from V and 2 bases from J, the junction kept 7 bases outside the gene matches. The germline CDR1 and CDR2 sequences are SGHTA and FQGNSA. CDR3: CASSLRAGGGNYGYTF. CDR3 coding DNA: TGTGCCAGCAGCTTAAGGGCAGGGGGCGGAAACTATGGCTACACCTTC.

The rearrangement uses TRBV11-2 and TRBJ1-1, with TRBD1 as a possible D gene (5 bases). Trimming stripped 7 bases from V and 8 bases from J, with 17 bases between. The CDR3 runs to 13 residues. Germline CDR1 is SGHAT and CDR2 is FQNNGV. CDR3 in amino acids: CASIPTRDGEAFF. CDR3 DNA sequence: TGTGCCAGCATCCCAACCCGGGACGGAGAAGCTTTCTTT.

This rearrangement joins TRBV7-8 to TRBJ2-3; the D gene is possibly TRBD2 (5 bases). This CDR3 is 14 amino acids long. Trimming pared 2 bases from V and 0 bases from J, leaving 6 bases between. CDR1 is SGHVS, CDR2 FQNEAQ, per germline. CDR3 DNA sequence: TGTGCCAGCAGCTTAAGCGGTAGCACAGATACGCAGTATTTT. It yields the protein CASSLSGSTDTQYF.

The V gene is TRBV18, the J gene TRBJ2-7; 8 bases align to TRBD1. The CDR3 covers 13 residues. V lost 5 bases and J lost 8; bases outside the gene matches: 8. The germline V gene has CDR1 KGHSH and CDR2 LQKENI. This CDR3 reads CASSFGQGKKQYF. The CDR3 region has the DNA TGTGCCAGCTCATTCGGACAGGGCAAAAAGCAGTACTTC. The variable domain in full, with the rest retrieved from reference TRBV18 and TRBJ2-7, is NAGVMQNPRHLVRRRGQEARLRCSPMKGHSHVYWYRQLPEEGLKFMVYLQKENIIDESGMPKERFSAEFPKEGPSILRIQQVVRGDSAAYFCASSFGQGKKQYFGPGTRLTVT.

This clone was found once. The CDR3 nucleotides read TGCAGTGCTAGTTCTGGTAACAGGGTCGGAGCTGAAGCTTTCTTT. Amino acid sequence: CSASSGNRVGAEAFF. The rearrangement uses TRBV20-1 and TRBJ1-1; a possible D gene is TRBD1 (6 bases). The CDR3 spans 15 residues. The germline CDR1 and CDR2 sequences are DFQATT and SNEGSKA (reference sequence). Deletions cut 3 bases from V and 6 bases from J, with 20 bases between.

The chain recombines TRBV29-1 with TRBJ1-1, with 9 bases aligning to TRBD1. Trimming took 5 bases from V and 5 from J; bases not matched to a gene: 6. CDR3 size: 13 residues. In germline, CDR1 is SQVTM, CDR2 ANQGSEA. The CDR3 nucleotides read TGCAGCGTTTCAAACAGGGGGCGTACTGAAGCTTTCTTT. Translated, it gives CSVSNRGRTEAFF.

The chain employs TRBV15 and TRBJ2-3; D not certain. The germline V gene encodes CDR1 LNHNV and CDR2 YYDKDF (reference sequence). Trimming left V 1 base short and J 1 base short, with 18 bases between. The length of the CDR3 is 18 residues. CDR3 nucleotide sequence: TGTGCCACCAGCAGAGGGCCTTTTGTCATGTACCGCACAGATACGCAGTATTTT. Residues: CATSRGPFVMYRTDTQYF.

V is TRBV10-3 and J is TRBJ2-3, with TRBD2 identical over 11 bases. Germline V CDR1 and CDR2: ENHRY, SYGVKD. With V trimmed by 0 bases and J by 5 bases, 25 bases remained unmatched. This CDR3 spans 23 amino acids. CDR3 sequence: CAISESFLDTSGSAGGPGDTQYF. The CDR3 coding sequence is TGTGCCATCAGTGAGTCGTTCCTCGACACTAGCGGGAGTGCAGGTGGACCGGGAGATACGCAGTATTTT.

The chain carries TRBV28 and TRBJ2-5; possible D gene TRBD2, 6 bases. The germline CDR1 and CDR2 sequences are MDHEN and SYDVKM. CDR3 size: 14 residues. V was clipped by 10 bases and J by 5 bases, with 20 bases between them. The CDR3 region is CATGLGTGGETQYF. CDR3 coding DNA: TGTGCCACAGGGCTAGGGACTGGCGGGGAGACCCAGTACTTC.

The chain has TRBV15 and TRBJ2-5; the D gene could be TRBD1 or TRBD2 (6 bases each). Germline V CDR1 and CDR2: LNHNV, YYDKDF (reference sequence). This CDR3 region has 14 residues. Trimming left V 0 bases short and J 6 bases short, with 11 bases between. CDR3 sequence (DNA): TGTGCCACCAGCAGAGATCAAGGGGGGAAGACCCAGTACTTC. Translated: CATSRDQGGKTQYF.

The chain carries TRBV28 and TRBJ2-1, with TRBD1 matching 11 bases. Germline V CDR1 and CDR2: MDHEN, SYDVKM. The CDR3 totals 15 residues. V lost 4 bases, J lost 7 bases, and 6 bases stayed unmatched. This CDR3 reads CASSSIGTGGNEQFF. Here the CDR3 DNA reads TGTGCCAGCAGTTCGATCGGGACAGGGGGGAATGAGCAGTTCTTC. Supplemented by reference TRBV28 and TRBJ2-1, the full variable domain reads DVKVTQSSRYLVKRTGEKVFLECVQDMDHENMFWYRQDPGLGLRLIYFSYDVKMKEKGDIPEGYSVSREKKERFSLILESASTNQTSMYLCASSSIGTGGNEQFFGPGTRLTVL.

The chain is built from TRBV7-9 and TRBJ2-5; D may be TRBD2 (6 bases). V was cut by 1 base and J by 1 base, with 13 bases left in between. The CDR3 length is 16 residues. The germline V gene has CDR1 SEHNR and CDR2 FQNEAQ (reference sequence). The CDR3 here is CASSLGAGLFQETQYF. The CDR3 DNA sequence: TGTGCCAGCAGCTTAGGAGCGGGCCTTTTCCAAGAGACCCAGTACTTC.

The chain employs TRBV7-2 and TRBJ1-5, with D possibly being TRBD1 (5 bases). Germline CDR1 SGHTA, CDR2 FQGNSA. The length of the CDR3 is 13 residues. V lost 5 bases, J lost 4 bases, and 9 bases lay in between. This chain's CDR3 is CASSLRVNQPQHF. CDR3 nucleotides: TGTGCCAGCAGCCTCAGGGTTAATCAGCCCCAGCATTTT.

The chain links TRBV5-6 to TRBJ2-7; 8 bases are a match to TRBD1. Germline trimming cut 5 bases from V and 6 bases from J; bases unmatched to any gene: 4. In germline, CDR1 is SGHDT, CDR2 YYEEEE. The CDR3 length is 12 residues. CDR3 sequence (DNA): TGTGCCAGCAGTACCACAGGGGGCGAGCAGTACTTC. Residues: CASSTTGGEQYF. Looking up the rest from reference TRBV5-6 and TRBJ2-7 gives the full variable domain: DAGVTQSPTHLIKTRGQQVTLRCSPKSGHDTVSWYQQALGQGPQFIFQYYEEEERQRGNFPDRFSGHQFPNYSSELNVNALLLGDSALYLCASSTTGGEQYFGPGTRLTVT.

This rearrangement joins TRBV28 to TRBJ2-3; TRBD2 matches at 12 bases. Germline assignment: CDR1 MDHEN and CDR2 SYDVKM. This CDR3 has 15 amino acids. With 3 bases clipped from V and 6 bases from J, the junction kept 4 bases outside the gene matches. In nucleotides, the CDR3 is TGTGCCAGCAGTTTTACTAGCGGGAGGACGGATACGCAGTATTTT. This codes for CASSFTSGRTDTQYF.

This CDR3 is CASSPTGNIQYF. The CDR3, as DNA: TGTGCCAGCAGTCCCACAGGGAACATTCAGTACTTC. The chain has TRBV28 and TRBJ2-4, with D possibly being TRBD1 (6 bases). Trimming stripped 5 bases from V and 7 bases from J, with 9 bases between. The CDR3 totals 12 residues. From germline, CDR1 is MDHEN and CDR2 SYDVKM.

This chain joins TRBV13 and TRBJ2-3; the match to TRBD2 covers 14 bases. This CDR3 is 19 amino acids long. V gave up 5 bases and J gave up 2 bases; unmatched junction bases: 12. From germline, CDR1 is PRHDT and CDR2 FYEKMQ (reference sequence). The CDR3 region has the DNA TGTGCCAGCAGCCCCCCGGGACTAGCGGGAGCGGGGCACACAGATACGCAGTATTTT. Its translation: CASSPPGLAGAGHTDTQYF.

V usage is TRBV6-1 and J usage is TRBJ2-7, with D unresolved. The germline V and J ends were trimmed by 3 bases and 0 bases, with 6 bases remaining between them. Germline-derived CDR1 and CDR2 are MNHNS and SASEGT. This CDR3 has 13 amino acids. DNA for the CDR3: TGTGCCAGCAGTGACAGATACTCCTACGAGCAGTACTTC. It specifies CASSDRYSYEQYF.